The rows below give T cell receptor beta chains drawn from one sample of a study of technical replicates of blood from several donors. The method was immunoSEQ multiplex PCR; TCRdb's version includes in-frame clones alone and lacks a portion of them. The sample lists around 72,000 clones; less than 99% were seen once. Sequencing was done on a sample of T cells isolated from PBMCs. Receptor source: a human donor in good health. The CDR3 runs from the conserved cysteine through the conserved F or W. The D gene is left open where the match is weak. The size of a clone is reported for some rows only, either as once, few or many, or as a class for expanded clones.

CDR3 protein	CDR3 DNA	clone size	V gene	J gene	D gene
CSVLRGQGTGEQFF	TGCAGCGTTCTACGGGGACAGGGAACAGGTGAGCAGTTCTTC	-	TRBV29-1	TRBJ2-1	TRBD1
CASSQDFATGYGYTF	TGCGCCAGCAGCCAAGATTTTGCAACAGGGTACGGCTACACCTTC	-	TRBV4-3	TRBJ1-2	-
CASTKPGRETEAFF	TGTGCCAGCACCAAACCGGGGAGGGAGACTGAAGCTTTCTTT	-	TRBV25-1	TRBJ1-1	-
CASSFSRGNTIYF	TGTGCCAGCAGTTTTAGTCGAGGAAACACCATATATTTT	-	TRBV27	TRBJ1-3	-
CASTRAAGGPGETQYF	TGTGCCAGCACCAGAGCAGCGGGAGGGCCAGGAGAGACCCAGTACTTC	-	TRBV4-2	TRBJ2-5	TRBD2
CASSLALAGNEQYF	TGTGCCAGCAGCTTAGCTCTAGCGGGAAACGAGCAGTACTTC	-	TRBV11-2	TRBJ2-7	TRBD2
CASSLTTSADEQYF	TGTGCCAGCAGCCTTACGACTAGCGCCGATGAGCAGTACTTC	-	TRBV7-9	TRBJ2-7	TRBD2
CASSQLSNTEAFF	TGCGCCAGCAGCCAACTCTCGAACACTGAAGCTTTCTTT	-	TRBV4-1	TRBJ1-1	-
CASSQEEHRSSGANVLTF	TGTGCCAGCAGCCAAGAGGAACACAGGAGCTCTGGGGCCAACGTCCTGACTTTC	-	TRBV4-2	TRBJ2-6	-
CASSLQLGANYGYTF	TGTGCCAGTAGTTTGCAGCTCGGGGCTAACTATGGCTACACCTTC	-	TRBV19	TRBJ1-2	-
CASSSGGFEGTEAFF	TGTGCCAGCAGCTCGGGGGGATTCGAGGGGACTGAAGCTTTCTTT	once	TRBV5-6	TRBJ1-1	-
CASALAGTGELFF	TGTGCCAGCGCCTTGGCGGGCACCGGGGAGCTGTTTTTT	-	TRBV7-3	TRBJ2-2	-
CAAGQGYTGELFF	TGTGCAGCAGGACAGGGGTACACCGGGGAGCTGTTTTTT	-	TRBV2	TRBJ2-2	TRBD1
CASSGYGGIEDQPQHF	TGTGCCAGCAGTGGCTATGGGGGGATAGAGGATCAGCCCCAGCATTTT	-	TRBV6-1	TRBJ1-5	-
CASSWASGRDQETQYF	TGCGCCAGCAGCTGGGCTAGCGGGAGGGATCAAGAGACCCAGTACTTC	-	TRBV5-1	TRBJ2-5	TRBD2
CASSLVGGQRDYGYTF	TGCGCCAGCAGCTTAGTGGGGGGACAGCGCGACTATGGCTACACCTTC	once	TRBV5-1	TRBJ1-2	TRBD1
CASSTDRENQPQHF	TGTGCCAGCAGTACGGACAGGGAGAATCAGCCCCAGCATTTT	-	TRBV27	TRBJ1-5	TRBD1
CASSQRGTRSYNEQFF	TGCGCCAGCAGCCAGAGAGGGACACGCTCCTACAATGAGCAGTTCTTC	-	TRBV4-1	TRBJ2-1	-
CASSLASGNTEAFF	TGTGCCAGCAGCTTAGCCTCAGGGAACACTGAAGCTTTCTTT	-	TRBV11-1	TRBJ1-1	-
CASSYWQGEQPQHF	TGTGCCAGCAGTTATTGGCAGGGGGAGCAGCCCCAGCATTTT	-	TRBV6-6	TRBJ1-5	TRBD1
CASSPRQGDELNTEAFF	TGCGCCAGCAGCCCGCGACAGGGCGACGAGCTGAACACTGAAGCTTTCTTT	-	TRBV4-1	TRBJ1-1	TRBD1
CASSQVVTHEQYF	TGCGCCAGCAGCCAAGTTGTGACACACGAGCAGTACTTC	-	TRBV4-1	TRBJ2-7	-
CASSNQGAVGYTF	TGTGCCAGCAGTAACCAGGGGGCGGTTGGCTACACCTTC	-	TRBV6-5	TRBJ1-2	TRBD1
CASSNRLVTQYF	TGTGCCAGCAGTAACAGGCTCGTGACCCAGTACTTC	-	TRBV6-1	TRBJ2-5	-
CASSFHISNQPQHF	TGTGCCAGCAGTTTCCACATTAGCAATCAGCCCCAGCATTTT	-	TRBV28	TRBJ1-5	-
CASNREAGLDTGELFF	TGTGCCAGCAATCGTGAGGCGGGACTAGACACCGGGGAGCTGTTTTTT	-	TRBV27	TRBJ2-2	TRBD2
CASSHPQGGAQETQYF	TGCGCCAGCAGCCACCCCCAAGGGGGGGCCCAAGAGACCCAGTACTTC	-	TRBV4-1	TRBJ2-5	-
CASSIGLAGVGYNEQFF	TGTGCCAGTAGTATCGGCCTAGCGGGAGTTGGGTACAATGAGCAGTTCTTC	-	TRBV19	TRBJ2-1	TRBD2
CASSDRETDTQYF	TGTGCCAGCAGCGACAGGGAGACAGATACGCAGTATTTT	-	TRBV9	TRBJ2-3	-
CASSSAGTAQKLFF	TGTGCCAGCAGTTCAGCAGGGACAGCCCAAAAACTGTTTTTT	-	TRBV28	TRBJ1-4	TRBD1
CASSIAQGALNTEAFF	TGTGCCAGTAGTATAGCACAGGGGGCGTTGAACACTGAAGCTTTCTTT	-	TRBV19	TRBJ1-1	TRBD1
CASSYRVYEQYF	TGTGCCAGCAGTTACAGGGTCTACGAGCAGTACTTC	-	TRBV14	TRBJ2-7	-
CASSGRQETQYF	TGTGCCAGTAGTGGCCGCCAAGAGACCCAGTACTTC	-	TRBV19	TRBJ2-5	-
CASSPLAGGFSYEQYF	TGCGCCAGCAGTCCTCTAGCGGGAGGTTTTTCGTACGAGCAGTACTTC	-	TRBV4-1	TRBJ2-7	TRBD2
CAWRNGGSEAFF	TGTGCCTGGAGAAACGGGGGATCTGAAGCTTTCTTT	-	TRBV30	TRBJ1-1	-
CASRQMTISYEQYF	TGTGCCAGCAGACAGATGACCATAAGCTACGAGCAGTACTTC	-	TRBV28	TRBJ2-7	-
CASSEPILAKNIQYF	TGTGCCAGCTCTGAGCCCATTTTAGCCAAAAACATTCAGTACTTC	-	TRBV18	TRBJ2-4	-
CASSLEFSGNEQFF	TGTGCCAGCAGCTTAGAATTCAGCGGGAATGAGCAGTTCTTC	-	TRBV7-9	TRBJ2-1	-
CASSIMAGSGNEKLFF	TGTGCCAGTAGTATAATGGCAGGGTCTGGTAATGAAAAACTGTTTTTT	-	TRBV19	TRBJ1-4	-
CASSFSRGNEQFF	TGTGCCAGCAGTTTTAGCAGGGGGAATGAGCAGTTCTTC	-	TRBV27	TRBJ2-1	TRBD1
CASSPLGQSGNTIYF	TGTGCCAGCAGTCCACTGGGACAATCTGGAAACACCATATATTTT	-	TRBV6-5	TRBJ1-3	-
CASSPRLAGDSQETQYF	TGTGCCAGCAGTCCCCGACTAGCGGGAGATAGCCAAGAGACCCAGTACTTC	-	TRBV25-1	TRBJ2-5	TRBD2
CASSVEGSSGVGGSYNEQFF	TGTGCCAGCAGCGTAGAAGGGTCTAGCGGCGTGGGTGGGTCCTACAATGAGCAGTTCTTC	-	TRBV9	TRBJ2-1	TRBD2
CASRRSGTGIYEQYF	TGTGCCAGCAGGCGATCCGGGACAGGTATTTACGAGCAGTACTTC	-	TRBV27	TRBJ2-7	TRBD1
CASSAHPREVVVLNQETQYF	TGTGCCAGCAGCGCCCACCCGCGGGAGGTTGTCGTATTGAACCAAGAGACCCAGTACTTC	once	TRBV7-8	TRBJ2-5	TRBD2
CASSYRRTSDYEQFF	TGTGCCAGCAGTTACCGAAGGACTAGCGATTATGAGCAGTTCTTC	-	TRBV6-5	TRBJ2-1	TRBD2
CATNRAGNTEAFF	TGTGCCACCAACAGGGCGGGGAACACTGAAGCTTTCTTT	-	TRBV6-5	TRBJ1-1	-
CASSWDREERVREQYF	TGTGCCAGCAGTTGGGACAGGGAAGAAAGGGTCCGCGAGCAGTACTTC	-	TRBV28	TRBJ2-7	TRBD1
CASQLTGATDTQYF	TGTGCCAGCCAGTTGACAGGGGCCACAGATACGCAGTATTTT	-	TRBV6-5	TRBJ2-3	TRBD1
CASSLDLAGALYEQYF	TGTGCCAGCAGCTTGGACTTAGCGGGAGCGCTCTACGAGCAGTACTTC	-	TRBV7-9	TRBJ2-7	TRBD2
CASGPGLAERFYEQYF	TGTGCCAGCGGACCGGGACTAGCGGAGAGGTTCTACGAGCAGTACTTC	-	TRBV27	TRBJ2-7	TRBD2
CASSLIGQGRNQPQHF	TGTGCCAGCAGCCTTATAGGACAGGGCCGCAATCAGCCCCAGCATTTT	-	TRBV7-9	TRBJ1-5	TRBD1
CASSQDEGRAKNIQYF	TGTGCCAGCAGCCAAGACGAGGGCAGGGCCAAAAACATTCAGTACTTC	-	TRBV4-2	TRBJ2-4	-